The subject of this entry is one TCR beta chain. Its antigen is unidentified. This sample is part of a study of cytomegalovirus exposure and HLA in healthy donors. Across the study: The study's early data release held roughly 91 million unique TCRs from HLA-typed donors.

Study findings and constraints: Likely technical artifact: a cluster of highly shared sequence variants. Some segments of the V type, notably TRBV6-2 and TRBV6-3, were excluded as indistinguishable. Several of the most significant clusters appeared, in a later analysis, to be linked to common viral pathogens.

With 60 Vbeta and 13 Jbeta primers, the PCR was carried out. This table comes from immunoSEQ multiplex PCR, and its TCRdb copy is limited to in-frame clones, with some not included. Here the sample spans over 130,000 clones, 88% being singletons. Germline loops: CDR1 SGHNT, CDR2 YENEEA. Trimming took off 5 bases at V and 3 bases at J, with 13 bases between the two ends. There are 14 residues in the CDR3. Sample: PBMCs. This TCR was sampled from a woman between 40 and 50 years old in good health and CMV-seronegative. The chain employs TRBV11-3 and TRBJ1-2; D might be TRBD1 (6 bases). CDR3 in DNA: TGTGCCAGCAGCCGTACCGAGGGGGACTATGGCTACACCTTC. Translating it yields CASSRTEGDYGYTF.